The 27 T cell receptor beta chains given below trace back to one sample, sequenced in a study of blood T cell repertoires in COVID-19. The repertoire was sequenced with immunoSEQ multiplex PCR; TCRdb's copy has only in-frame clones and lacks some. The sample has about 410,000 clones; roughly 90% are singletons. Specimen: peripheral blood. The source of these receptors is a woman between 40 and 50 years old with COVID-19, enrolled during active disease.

CDR3 residues: CASRTGTSGSRYEQYF. The CDR3 coding sequence is TGTGCCAGCAGAACCGGGACTAGCGGGAGTAGGTACGAGCAGTACTTC. The J gene is TRBJ2-7, the V gene TRBV28, with 14 positions matching TRBD2. The V gene end was trimmed by 6 bases and the J gene end by 4 bases; junction bases not matched to a gene: 8. Germline lookup yields CDR1 MDHEN and CDR2 SYDVKM. The CDR3 has 16 amino acids. The whole variable domain, filled in from reference TRBV28 and TRBJ2-7, reads DVKVTQSSRYLVKRTGEKVFLECVQDMDHENMFWYRQDPGLGLRLIYFSYDVKMKEKGDIPEGYSVSREKKERFSLILESASTNQTSMYLCASRTGTSGSRYEQYFGPGTRLTVT.

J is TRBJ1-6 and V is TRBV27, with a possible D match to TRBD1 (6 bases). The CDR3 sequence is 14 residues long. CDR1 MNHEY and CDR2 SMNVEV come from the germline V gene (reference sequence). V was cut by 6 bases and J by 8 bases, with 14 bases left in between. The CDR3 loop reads CASSLGGWDSPLHF. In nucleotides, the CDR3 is TGTGCCAGCAGCCTAGGGGGTTGGGATTCACCCCTCCACTTT.

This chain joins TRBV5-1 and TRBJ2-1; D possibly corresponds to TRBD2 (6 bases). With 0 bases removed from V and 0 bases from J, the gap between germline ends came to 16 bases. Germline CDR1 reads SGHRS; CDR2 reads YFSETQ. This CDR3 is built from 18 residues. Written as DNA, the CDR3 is TGCGCCAGCAGCTTGGCTGGTGGAGGGGTCCCCTCCTACAATGAGCAGTTCTTC. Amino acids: CASSLAGGGVPSYNEQFF.

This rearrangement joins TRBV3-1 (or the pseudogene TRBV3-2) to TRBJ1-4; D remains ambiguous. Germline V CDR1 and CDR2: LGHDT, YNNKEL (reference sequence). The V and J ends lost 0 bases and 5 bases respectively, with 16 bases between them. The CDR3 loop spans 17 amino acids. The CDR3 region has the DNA TGTGCCAGCAGCCAAGAACCGTCCCCCGTCAGAAATGAAAAACTGTTTTTT. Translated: CASSQEPSPVRNEKLFF.

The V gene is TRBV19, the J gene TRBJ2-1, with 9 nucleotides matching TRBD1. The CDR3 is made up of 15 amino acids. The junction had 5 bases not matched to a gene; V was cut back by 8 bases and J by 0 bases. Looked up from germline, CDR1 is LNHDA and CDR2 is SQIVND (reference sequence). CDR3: CASWMGQGSYNEQFF. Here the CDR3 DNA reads TGTGCCAGTTGGATGGGACAGGGCTCCTACAATGAGCAGTTCTTC. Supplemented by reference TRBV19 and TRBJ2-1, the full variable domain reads DGGITQSPKYLFRKEGQNVTLSCEQNLNHDAMYWYRQDPGQGLRLIYYSQIVNDFQKGDIAEGYSVSREKKESFPLTVTSAQKNPTAFYLCASWMGQGSYNEQFFGPGTRLTVL.

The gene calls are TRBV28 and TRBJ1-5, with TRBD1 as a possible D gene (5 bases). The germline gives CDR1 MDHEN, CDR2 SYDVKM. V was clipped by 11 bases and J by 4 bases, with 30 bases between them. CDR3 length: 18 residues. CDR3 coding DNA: TGTGCCCCAGGAGTTAGGGGATCAGTCCGGCCGAATAATCAGCCCCAGCATTTT. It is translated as CAPGVRGSVRPNNQPQHF. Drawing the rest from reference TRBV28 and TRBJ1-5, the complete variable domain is DVKVTQSSRYLVKRTGEKVFLECVQDMDHENMFWYRQDPGLGLRLIYFSYDVKMKEKGDIPEGYSVSREKKERFSLILESASTNQTSMYLCAPGVRGSVRPNNQPQHFGDGTRLSIL.

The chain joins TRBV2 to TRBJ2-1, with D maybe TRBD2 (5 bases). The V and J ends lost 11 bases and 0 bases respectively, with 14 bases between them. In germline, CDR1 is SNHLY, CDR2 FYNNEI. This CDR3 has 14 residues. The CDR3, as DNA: TGTGCCTGTCTAGCTCCGAACTCCTACAATGAGCAGTTCTTC. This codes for CACLAPNSYNEQFF. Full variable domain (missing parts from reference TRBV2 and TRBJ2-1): EPEVTQTPSHQVTQMGQEVILRCVPISNHLYFYWYRQILGQKVEFLVSFYNNEISEKSEIFDDQFSVERPDGSNFTLKIRSTKLEDSAMYFCACLAPNSYNEQFFGPGTRLTVL.

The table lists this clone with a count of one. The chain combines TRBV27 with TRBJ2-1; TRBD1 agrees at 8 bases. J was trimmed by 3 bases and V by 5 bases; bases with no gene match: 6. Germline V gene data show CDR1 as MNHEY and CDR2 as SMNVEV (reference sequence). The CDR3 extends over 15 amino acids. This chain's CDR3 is CASSDRGQGYNEQFF. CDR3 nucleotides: TGTGCCAGCAGTGACCGCGGACAGGGCTACAATGAGCAGTTCTTC.

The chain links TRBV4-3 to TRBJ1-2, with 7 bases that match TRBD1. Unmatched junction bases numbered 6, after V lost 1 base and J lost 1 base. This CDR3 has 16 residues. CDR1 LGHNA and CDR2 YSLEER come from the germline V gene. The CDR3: CASSQVQGPLNYGYTF. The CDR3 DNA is TGCGCCAGCAGCCAAGTACAGGGGCCGCTTAACTATGGCTACACCTTC.

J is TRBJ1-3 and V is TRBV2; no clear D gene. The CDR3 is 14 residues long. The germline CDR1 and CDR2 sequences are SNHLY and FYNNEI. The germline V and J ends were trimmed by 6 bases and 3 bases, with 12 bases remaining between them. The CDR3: CASSPTGNGNTIYF. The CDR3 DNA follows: TGTGCCAGCAGCCCTACGGGAAATGGAAACACCATATATTTT.

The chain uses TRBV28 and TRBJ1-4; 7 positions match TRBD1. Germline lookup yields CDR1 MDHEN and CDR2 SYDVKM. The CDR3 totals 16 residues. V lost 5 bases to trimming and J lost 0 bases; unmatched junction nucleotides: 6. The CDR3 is CASSPGTVATNEKLFF. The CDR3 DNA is TGTGCCAGCAGTCCCGGGACAGTTGCAACTAATGAAAAACTGTTTTTT.

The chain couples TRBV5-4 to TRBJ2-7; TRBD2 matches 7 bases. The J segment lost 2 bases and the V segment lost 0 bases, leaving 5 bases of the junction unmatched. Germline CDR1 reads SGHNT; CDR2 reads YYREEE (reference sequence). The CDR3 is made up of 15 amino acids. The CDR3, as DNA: TGTGCCAGCAGCTTGGCCGCGGGAGCACCCTACGAGCAGTACTTC. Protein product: CASSLAAGAPYEQYF. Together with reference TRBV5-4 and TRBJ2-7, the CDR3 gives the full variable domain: ETGVTQSPTHLIKTRGQQVTLRCSSQSGHNTVSWYQQALGQGPQFIFQYYREEENGRGNFPPRFSGLQFPNYSSELNVNALELDDSALYLCASSLAAGAPYEQYFGPGTRLTVT.

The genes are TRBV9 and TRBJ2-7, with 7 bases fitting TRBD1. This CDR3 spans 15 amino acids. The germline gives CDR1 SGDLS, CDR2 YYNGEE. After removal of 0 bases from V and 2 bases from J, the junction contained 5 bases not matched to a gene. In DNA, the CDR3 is TGTGCCAGCAGCGTAGATCGGGACAGTACCTACGAGCAGTACTTC. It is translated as CASSVDRDSTYEQYF.

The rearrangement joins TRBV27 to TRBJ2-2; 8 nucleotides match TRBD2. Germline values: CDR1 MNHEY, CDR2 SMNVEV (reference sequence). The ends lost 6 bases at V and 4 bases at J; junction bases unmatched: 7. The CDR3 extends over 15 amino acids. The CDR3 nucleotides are TGTGCCAGCAGCCTCGGGACTAGTTTCACCGGGGAGCTGTTTTTT. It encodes CASSLGTSFTGELFF.

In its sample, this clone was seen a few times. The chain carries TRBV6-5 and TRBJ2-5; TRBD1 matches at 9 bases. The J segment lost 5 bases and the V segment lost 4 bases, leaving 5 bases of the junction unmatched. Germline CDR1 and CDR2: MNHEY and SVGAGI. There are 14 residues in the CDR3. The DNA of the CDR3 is TGTGCCAGCAGTTGGACAGGGGAGATGGAGACCCAGTACTTC. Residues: CASSWTGEMETQYF.

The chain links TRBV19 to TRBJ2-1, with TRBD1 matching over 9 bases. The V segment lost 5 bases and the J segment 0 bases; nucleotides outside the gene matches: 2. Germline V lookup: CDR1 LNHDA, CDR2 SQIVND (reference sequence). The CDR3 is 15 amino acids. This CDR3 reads CASSRQGGSYNEQFF. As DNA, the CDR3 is TGTGCCAGTAGTCGACAGGGGGGCTCCTACAATGAGCAGTTCTTC.

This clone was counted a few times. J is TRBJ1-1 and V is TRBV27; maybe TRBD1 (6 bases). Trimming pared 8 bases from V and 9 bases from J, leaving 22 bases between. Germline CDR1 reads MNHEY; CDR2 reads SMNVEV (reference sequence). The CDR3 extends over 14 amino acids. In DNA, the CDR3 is TGTGCCAGCTCCATGGGGGGGCTCAGGGGCCAAGCTTTCTTT. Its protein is CASSMGGLRGQAFF.

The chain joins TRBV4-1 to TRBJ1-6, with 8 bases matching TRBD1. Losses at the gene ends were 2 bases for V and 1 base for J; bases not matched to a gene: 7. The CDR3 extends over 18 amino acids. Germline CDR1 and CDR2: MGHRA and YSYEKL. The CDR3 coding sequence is TGCGCCAGCAGCCAACGACAGGGGAAGGCGTCCTATAATTCACCCCTCCACTTT. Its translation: CASSQRQGKASYNSPLHF.

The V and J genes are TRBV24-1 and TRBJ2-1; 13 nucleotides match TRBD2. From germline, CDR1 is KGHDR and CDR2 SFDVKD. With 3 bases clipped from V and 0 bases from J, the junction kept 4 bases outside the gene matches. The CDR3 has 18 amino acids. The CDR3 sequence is CATSDPTSGGASYNEQFF. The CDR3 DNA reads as TGTGCCACCAGTGATCCAACTAGCGGGGGGGCCTCCTACAATGAGCAGTTCTTC.

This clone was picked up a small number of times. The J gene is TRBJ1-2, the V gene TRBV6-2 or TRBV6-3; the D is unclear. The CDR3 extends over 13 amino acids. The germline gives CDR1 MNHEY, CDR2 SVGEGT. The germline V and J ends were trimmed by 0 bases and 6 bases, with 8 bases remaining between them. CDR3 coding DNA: TGTGCCAGCAGTTACTCGGGAGCTAATGGCTACACCTTC. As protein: CASSYSGANGYTF.

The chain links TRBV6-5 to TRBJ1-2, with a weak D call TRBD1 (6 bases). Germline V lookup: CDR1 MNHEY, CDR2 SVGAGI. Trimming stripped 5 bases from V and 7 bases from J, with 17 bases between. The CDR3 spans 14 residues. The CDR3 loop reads CASSPGQGLGGYTF. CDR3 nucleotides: TGTGCCAGCAGTCCGGGGCAGGGGCTGGGTGGCTACACCTTC.

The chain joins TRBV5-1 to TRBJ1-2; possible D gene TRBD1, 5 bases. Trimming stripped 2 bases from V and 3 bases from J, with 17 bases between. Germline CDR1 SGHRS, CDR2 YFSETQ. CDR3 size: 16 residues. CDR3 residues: CASSFTPRVGDYGYTF. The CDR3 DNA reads TGCGCCAGCAGCTTCACGCCCAGGGTAGGGGACTATGGCTACACCTTC.

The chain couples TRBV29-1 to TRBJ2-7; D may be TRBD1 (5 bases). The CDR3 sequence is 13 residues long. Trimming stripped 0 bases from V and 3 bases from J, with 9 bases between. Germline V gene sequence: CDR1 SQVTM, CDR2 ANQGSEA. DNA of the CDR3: TGCAGCGTTGAAGACCGAGACAGCTACGAGCAGTACTTC. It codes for CSVEDRDSYEQYF.

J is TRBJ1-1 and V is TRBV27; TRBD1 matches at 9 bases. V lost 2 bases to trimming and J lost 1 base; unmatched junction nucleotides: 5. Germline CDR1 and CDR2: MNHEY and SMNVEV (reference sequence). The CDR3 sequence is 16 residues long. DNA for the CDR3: TGTGCCAGCAGTTTAATGAGGGGACAGGGGAACACTGAAGCTTTCTTT. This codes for CASSLMRGQGNTEAFF.

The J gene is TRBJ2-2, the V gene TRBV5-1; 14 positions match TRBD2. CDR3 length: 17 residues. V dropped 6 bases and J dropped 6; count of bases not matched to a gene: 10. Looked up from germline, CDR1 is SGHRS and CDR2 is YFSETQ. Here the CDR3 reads CASNEGLAGVTPGELFF. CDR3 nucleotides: TGCGCCAGCAATGAGGGACTAGCGGGAGTGACGCCCGGGGAGCTGTTTTTT.

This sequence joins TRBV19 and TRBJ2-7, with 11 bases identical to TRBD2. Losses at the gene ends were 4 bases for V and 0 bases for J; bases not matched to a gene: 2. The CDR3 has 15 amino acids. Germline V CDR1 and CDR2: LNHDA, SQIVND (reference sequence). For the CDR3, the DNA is TGTGCCAGTAGTAAGACTAGCGGGGTCTCCTACGAGCAGTACTTC. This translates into CASSKTSGVSYEQYF. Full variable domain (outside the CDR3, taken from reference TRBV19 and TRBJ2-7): DGGITQSPKYLFRKEGQNVTLSCEQNLNHDAMYWYRQDPGQGLRLIYYSQIVNDFQKGDIAEGYSVSREKKESFPLTVTSAQKNPTAFYLCASSKTSGVSYEQYFGPGTRLTVT.

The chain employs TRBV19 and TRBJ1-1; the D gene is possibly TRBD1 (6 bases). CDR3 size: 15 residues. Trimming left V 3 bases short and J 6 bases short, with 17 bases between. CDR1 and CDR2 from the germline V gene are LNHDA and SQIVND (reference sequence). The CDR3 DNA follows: TGTGCCAGTAGTATTGGCTCAGGGGATATCGCTGAAGCTTTCTTT. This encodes CASSIGSGDIAEAFF.